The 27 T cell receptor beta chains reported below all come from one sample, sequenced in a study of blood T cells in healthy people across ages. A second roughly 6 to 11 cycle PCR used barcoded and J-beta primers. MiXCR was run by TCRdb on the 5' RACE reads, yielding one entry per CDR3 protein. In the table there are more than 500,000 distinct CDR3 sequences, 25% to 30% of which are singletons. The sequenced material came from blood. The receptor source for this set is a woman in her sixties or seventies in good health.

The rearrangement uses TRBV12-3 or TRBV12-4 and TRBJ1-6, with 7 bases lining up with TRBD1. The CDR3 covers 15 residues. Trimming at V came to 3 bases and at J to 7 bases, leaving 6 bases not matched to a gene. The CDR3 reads CASSFERTGNSPLHF. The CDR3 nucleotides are TGTGCCAGCAGTTTTGAGAGGACAGGCAATTCACCCCTCCACTTT.

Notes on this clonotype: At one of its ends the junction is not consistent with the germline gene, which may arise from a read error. CDR3 in DNA: TGCAGTGCCCCGAAGGGTAGCGGTAACCAAGGGACCCAGTACTTC. Amino acid sequence: CSAPKGSGNQGTQYF. The rearrangement uses TRBV20-1 and TRBJ2-7; TRBD2 might be the D (6 bases). Near its end, the DNA agrees better with TRBJ2-5, so the J call may be wrong. CDR3 length: 15 residues. Germline values: CDR1 DFQATT, CDR2 SNEGSKA (reference sequence).

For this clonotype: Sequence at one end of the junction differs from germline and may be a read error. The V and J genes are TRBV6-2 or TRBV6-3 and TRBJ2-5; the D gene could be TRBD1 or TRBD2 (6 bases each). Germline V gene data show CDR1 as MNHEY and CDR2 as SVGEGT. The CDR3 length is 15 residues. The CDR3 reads CASSYIRGGRETQSF. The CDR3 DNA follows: TGTGCCAGCAGTTACATCAGGGGAGGACGAGAGACCCAGTCCTTC.

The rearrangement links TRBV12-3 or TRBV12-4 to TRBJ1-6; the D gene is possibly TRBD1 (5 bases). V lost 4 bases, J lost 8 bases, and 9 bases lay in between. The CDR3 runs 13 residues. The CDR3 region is CASSSGADSPLHF. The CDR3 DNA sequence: TGTGCCAGCAGTTCCGGGGCTGATTCACCCCTCCACTTT.

CDR3 bases: TGTGCCAGCAGCTTAGATGGCCTCACCGGGGAGCTGTTTTTT. It yields the protein CASSLDGLTGELFF. This chain uses TRBV7-2 with TRBJ2-2, with no clear D. CDR1 and CDR2 from the germline V gene are SGHTA and FQGNSA. The V end was cut by 1 base, the J end by 4 bases, with 7 bases between. CDR3 size: 14 residues.

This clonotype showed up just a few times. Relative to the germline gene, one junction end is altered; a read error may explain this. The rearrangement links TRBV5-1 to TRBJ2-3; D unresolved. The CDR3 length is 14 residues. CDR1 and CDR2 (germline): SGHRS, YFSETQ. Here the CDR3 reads CASSLGVSTDTQYF. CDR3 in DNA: TGTGCCAGCAGCTTAGGAGTTTCCACAGATACGCAGTATTTT.

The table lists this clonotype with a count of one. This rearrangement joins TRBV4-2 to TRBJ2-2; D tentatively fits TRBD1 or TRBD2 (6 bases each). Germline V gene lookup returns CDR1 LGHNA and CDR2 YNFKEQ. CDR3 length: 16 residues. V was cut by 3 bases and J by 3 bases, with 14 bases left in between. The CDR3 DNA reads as TGTGCCAGCAGCCATTCCCGGGGGCCCGACACCGGGGAGCTGTTTTTT. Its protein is CASSHSRGPDTGELFF.

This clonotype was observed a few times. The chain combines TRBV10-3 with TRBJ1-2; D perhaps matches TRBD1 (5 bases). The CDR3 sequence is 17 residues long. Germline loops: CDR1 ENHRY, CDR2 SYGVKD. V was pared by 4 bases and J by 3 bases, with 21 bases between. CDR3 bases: TGTGCCATCAGTGCTGGGGGTTCCCCCTCGCGCGACTATGGCTACACCTTC. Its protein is CAISAGGSPSRDYGYTF.

The CDR3 sequence: CSAEVGMNTEAFF. The CDR3 region has the DNA TGCAGTGCTGAAGTGGGAATGAACACTGAAGCTTTCTTT. The V call is TRBV20-1, the J call TRBJ1-1, with D hard to call. This CDR3 has 13 residues. V was shortened by 5 bases and J by 0 bases, with 10 bases between the two germline ends. CDR1 DFQATT and CDR2 SNEGSKA come from the germline V gene (reference sequence).

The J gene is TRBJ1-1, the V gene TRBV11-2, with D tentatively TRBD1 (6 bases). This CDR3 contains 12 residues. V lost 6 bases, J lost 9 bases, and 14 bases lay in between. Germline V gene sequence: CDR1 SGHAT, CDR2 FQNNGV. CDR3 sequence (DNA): TGTGCCAGCAGTCTACCGGGACAAAAAGCTTTCTTT. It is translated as CASSLPGQKAFF.

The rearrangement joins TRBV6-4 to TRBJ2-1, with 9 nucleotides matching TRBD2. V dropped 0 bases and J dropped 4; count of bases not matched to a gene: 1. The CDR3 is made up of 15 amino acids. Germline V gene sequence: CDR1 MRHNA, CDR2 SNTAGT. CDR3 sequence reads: CASSDSSGSYNEQFF. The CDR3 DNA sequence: TGTGCCAGCAGTGACTCTAGCGGGAGTTACAATGAGCAGTTCTTC.

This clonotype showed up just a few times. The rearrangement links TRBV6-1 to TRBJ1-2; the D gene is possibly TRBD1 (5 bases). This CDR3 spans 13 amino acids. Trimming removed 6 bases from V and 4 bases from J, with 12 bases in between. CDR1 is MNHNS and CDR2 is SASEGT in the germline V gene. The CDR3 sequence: CASRTPGGYGYTF. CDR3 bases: TGTGCCAGCAGGACTCCGGGGGGCTATGGCTACACCTTC.

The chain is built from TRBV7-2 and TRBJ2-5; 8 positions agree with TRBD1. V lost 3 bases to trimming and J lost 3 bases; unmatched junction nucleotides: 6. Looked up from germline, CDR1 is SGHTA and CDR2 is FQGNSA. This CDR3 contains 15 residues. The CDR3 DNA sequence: TGTACCAGCAGCTTGAGGTGGACAGGGAAAGAGACCCAGTACTTC. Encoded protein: CTSSLRWTGKETQYF.

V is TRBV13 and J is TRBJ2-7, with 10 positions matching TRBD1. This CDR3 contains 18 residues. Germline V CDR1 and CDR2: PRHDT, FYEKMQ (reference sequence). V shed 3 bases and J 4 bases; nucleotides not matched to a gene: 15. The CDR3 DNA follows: TGTGCCAGCAGCTTGCGGGACAGGGGATTGCCTGGGAGATACGAGCAGTACTTC. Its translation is CASSLRDRGLPGRYEQYF.

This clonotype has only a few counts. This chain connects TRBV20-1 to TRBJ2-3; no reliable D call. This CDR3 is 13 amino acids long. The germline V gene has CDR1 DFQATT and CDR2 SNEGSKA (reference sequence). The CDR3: CGQAGTSTDTQYF. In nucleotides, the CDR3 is TGCGGCCAAGCTGGCACTAGCACAGATACGCAGTATTTT.

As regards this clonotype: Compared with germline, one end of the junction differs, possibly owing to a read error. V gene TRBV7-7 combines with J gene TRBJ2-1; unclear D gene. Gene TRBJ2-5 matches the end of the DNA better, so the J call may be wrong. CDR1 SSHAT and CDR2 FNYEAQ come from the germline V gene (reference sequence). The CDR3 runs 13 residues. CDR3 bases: TGTGCTAGCAGCCCAAATAACGAAGAGACCCAGTACTTC. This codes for CASSPNNEETQYF.

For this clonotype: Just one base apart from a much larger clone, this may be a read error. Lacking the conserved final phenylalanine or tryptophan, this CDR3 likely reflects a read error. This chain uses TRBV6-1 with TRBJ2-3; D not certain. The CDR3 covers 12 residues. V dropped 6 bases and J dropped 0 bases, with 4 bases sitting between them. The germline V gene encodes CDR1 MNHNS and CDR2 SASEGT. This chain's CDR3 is CASRPSTDTQYC. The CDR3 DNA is TGTGCCAGCAGGCCCAGCACAGATACGCAGTATTGT.

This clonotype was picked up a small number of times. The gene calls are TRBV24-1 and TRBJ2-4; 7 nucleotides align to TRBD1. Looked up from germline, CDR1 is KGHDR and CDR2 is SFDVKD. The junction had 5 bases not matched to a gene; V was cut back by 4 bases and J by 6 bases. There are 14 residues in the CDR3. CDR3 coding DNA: TGTGCCACCAGTGAAGGGACAGCTCGAAACATTCAGTACTTC. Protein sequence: CATSEGTARNIQYF.

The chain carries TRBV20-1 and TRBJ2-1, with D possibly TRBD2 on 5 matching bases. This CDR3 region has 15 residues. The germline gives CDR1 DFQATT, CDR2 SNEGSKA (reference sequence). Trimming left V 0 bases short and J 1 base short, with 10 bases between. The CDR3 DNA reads TGCAGTGCTAGAGATCTGAGGGAGTCCTACAATGAGCAGTTCTTC. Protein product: CSARDLRESYNEQFF.

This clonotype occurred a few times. The CDR3 DNA reads TGCAGTGCTAGAAAGCGGGGTCCAGTGCCCTACGAGCGGTACTTC. Its protein product is CSARKRGPVPYERYF. The rearrangement uses TRBV20-1 and TRBJ2-5; 7 nucleotides align to TRBD2. Germline loops: CDR1 DFQATT, CDR2 SNEGSKA (reference sequence). The V segment lost 2 bases and the J segment 13 bases; nucleotides outside the gene matches: 19. CDR3 length: 15 residues.

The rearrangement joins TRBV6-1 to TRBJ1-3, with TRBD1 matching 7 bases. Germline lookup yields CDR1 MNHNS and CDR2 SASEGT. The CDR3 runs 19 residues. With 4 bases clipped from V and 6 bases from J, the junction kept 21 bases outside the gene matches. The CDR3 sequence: CASSATFGTATPLLNTIYF. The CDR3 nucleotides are TGTGCCAGCAGTGCAACCTTCGGGACAGCTACTCCGCTTTTAAACACCATATATTTT.

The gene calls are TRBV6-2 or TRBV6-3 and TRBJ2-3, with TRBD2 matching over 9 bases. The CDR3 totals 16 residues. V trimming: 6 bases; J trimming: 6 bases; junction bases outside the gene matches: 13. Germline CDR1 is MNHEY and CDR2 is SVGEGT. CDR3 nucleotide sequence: TGTGCCAGCAGCCCCGTCGCGGGGGGGCCGGTGGATACGCAGTATTTT. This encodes CASSPVAGGPVDTQYF.

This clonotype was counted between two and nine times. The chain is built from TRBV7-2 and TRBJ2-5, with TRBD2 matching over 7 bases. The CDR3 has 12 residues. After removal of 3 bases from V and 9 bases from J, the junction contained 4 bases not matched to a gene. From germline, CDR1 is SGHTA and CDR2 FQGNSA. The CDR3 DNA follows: TGTGCCAGCAGCTTCGGGGGGACGGCCCAGTACTTC. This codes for CASSFGGTAQYF.

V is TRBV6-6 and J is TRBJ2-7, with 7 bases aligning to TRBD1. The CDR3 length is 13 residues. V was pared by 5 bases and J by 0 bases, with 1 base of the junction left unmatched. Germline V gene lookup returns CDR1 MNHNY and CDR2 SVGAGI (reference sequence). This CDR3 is CASSGDSSYEQYF. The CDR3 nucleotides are TGTGCCAGCAGTGGGGACAGCTCCTACGAGCAGTACTTC.

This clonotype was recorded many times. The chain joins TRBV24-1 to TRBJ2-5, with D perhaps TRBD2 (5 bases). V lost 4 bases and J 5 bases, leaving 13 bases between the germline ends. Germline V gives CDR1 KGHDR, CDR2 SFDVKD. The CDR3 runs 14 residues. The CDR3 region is CATSDPAGVETQYF. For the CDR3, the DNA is TGTGCCACCAGTGACCCGGCCGGGGTGGAGACCCAGTACTTC.

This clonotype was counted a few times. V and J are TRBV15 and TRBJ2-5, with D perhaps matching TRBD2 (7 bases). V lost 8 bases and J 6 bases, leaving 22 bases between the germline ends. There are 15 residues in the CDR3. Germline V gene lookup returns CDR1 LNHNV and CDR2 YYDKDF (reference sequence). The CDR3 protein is CATASRGTSAQTQYF. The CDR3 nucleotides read TGTGCCACCGCGAGCAGGGGAACTAGCGCGCAGACCCAGTACTTC.

As DNA, the CDR3 is TGCAGTGCTGGACGAGGGGGGAGTCTAACTAGCAATCAGCCCCAGCATTTT. This codes for CSAGRGGSLTSNQPQHF. J is TRBJ1-5 and V is TRBV20-1, with D possibly being TRBD1 (6 bases). Germline CDR1 reads DFQATT; CDR2 reads SNEGSKA (reference sequence). Deletions cut 5 bases from V and 0 bases from J, with 20 bases between. The length of the CDR3 is 17 residues.